These T cell receptor beta chains were read from a single sample in a study of blood T cell repertoires in COVID-19. The assay was immunoSEQ multiplex PCR, and TCRdb's table has in-frame clones only and misses some. Of roughly 280,000 clones listed, 80% to 90% are singletons. The sequenced material came from PBMCs or T cells enriched from blood (not recorded which). The origin of the receptors is a woman between 18 and 30 years old who had recovered from COVID-19. Each CDR3 is given with its conserved first and last residue. Fields, in order: clone size, J gene, V gene, D gene, CDR3 DNA, CDR3 protein. D genes are given only for firm matches. Clone sizes are given selectively: once, few, many, or a class where the clone is expanded.

>-|TRBJ1-1|TRBV28|TRBD1
TGTGCCAGCAGTAAAACAGGGGGCGGGGACACTGAAGCTTTCTTT
CASSKTGGGDTEAFF
>-|TRBJ1-2|TRBV5-4|-
TGTGCCAGCAGCTTGGTCGGACAGTCTAACTATGGCTACACCTTC
CASSLVGQSNYGYTF
>once|TRBJ2-7|TRBV5-7|-
TGTGCCAGCAGCTTGGACAGGCTCTACGAGCAGTACTTC
CASSLDRLYEQYF
>-|TRBJ2-7|TRBV5-1|-
TGCGCCAGCAGCCTCGGGGTATACTACGAGCAGTACTTC
CASSLGVYYEQYF
>-|TRBJ1-2|TRBV27|-
TGTGCCAGCAGTTCCCTCTCCCAGGGGCCGATGGATGGCTACACCTTC
CASSSLSQGPMDGYTF
>-|TRBJ1-1|TRBV11-2|-
TGTGCCAGCAGCTTATTTGGGGGGGGCCTCGGTGAAGCTTTCTTT
CASSLFGGGLGEAFF
>-|TRBJ1-4|TRBV28|-
TGTGCCAGTAAGGACAGAGCACTTCATGGTAATGAAAAACTGTTTTTT
CASKDRALHGNEKLFF
>-|TRBJ2-3|TRBV5-4|TRBD2
TGTGCCAGCAGCTTGAAAGGGATAGCGGGGGGCTGGACAGATACGCAGTATTTT
CASSLKGIAGGWTDTQYF
>-|TRBJ2-1|TRBV2|TRBD2
TGTGCCAGCAGTGATTCCAGACTAGCGGGGGAGAACAATGAGCAGTTCTTC
CASSDSRLAGENNEQFF
>-|TRBJ2-7|TRBV15|-
TGTGCCACCAGCAGCGGAGGGGACGAGCAGTACTTC
CATSSGGDEQYF
>once|TRBJ2-1|TRBV3-1/TRBV3-2|-
TGTGCCAGCAGCCGTTTGGGCGGGGGCCCGGGTAATGAGCAGTTCTTC
CASSRLGGGPGNEQFF
>-|TRBJ1-2|TRBV28|-
TGTGCCATTAAACGCGGGGGACCACGGGACTATGGCTACACCTTC
CAIKRGGPRDYGYTF
>-|TRBJ2-3|TRBV4-1|TRBD2
TGCGCCAGCAGCCAAGGTCGCTTGCGGGGGGGCTTTACGCAGTATTTT
CASSQGRLRGGFTQYF
>-|TRBJ2-7|TRBV28|TRBD2
TGTGCCAGCACCTCAGCCGGGACTAGCGGGGGGACCAGCTTC
CASTSAGTSGGTSF
>-|TRBJ1-3|TRBV6-5|TRBD1
TGTGCCAGTTCGCGACAGGGGGCTGGAAACACCATATATTTT
CASSRQGAGNTIYF
>-|TRBJ1-1|TRBV5-1|TRBD1
TGCGCCAGCAGCTTCGGACAGGGACCTAACACTGAAGCTTTCTTT
CASSFGQGPNTEAFF
>-|TRBJ1-2|TRBV6-5|-
TGTGCCAGCTGGGGGCAGCGCTATGGCTACACCTTC
CASWGQRYGYTF
>-|TRBJ2-1|TRBV4-1|TRBD2
TGCGCCAGCAGCCTAACGCAGCGGGGCGGACTCAACAATGAGCAGTTCTTC
CASSLTQRGGLNNEQFF
>-|TRBJ2-3|TRBV5-1|TRBD2
TGCGCCAGCAGCTTGGGGGAGCTAGCGGGGAGCACAGATACGCAGTATTTT
CASSLGELAGSTDTQYF
>-|TRBJ1-5|TRBV18|-
TGTGCCAGCTCACCACCAGGTGGGGGGAGTCAGCCCCAGCATTTT
CASSPPGGGSQPQHF
>-|TRBJ1-4|TRBV28|-
TGTGCCAGCAGTCCGAGGACCGCGGGGAATGAAAAACTGTTTTTT
CASSPRTAGNEKLFF
>-|TRBJ2-5|TRBV6-5|-
TGTGCCACCTCCGTGCCGGGGCAAGAGACCCAGTACTTC
CATSVPGQETQYF
>once|TRBJ1-1|TRBV6-6|-
TGTGCCAGCAGTTCCACGGACAGCGGGAACACTGAAGCTTTCTTT
CASSSTDSGNTEAFF
>-|TRBJ2-2|TRBV30|-
TGTGCCTGGTCTGTTGGGCTATTCACCGGGGAGCTGTTTTTT
CAWSVGLFTGELFF
>-|TRBJ1-2|TRBV10-3|-
TGTGCCATCAGTGAGCCAGGACAGAACTATGGCTACACCTTC
CAISEPGQNYGYTF
>-|TRBJ1-5|TRBV7-2|TRBD1
TGTGCCAGCAGCTTCACAGGGGCAAATCAGCCCCAGCATTTT
CASSFTGANQPQHF
>-|TRBJ2-7|TRBV16|TRBD2
TGTGCCAGCAGCCTTCCTAGCGGTTCCTACTTGGAGCAGTACTTC
CASSLPSGSYLEQYF
>-|TRBJ2-2|TRBV14|TRBD2
TGTGCCAGCAGCCATTTGGGACTAGCGGGGGGGCCGAACACCGGGGAGCTGTTTTTT
CASSHLGLAGGPNTGELFF
>-|TRBJ1-4|TRBV29-1|-
TGCAGCGTTGTCACAGCAACTAATGAAAAACTGTTTTTT
CSVVTATNEKLFF
>-|TRBJ1-1|TRBV2|TRBD1
TGTGCCAGCAGTGAAACGCGGACAGGGGAATCGACTGAAGCTTTCTTT
CASSETRTGESTEAFF
>-|TRBJ2-7|TRBV11-2|TRBD1
TGTGCCAGCAGCTTAACAGGGGGCGACTACGAGCAGTACTTC
CASSLTGGDYEQYF
>-|TRBJ1-1|TRBV28|-
TGTGCCAGCATCCCTCGGGGGTTGAACACTGAAGCTTTCTTT
CASIPRGLNTEAFF
>-|TRBJ1-1|TRBV6-5|TRBD1
TGTGCCAGCAGCCAAACCGGGACAGGTTCCGCGTCTTTCTTT
CASSQTGTGSASFF
>-|TRBJ2-3|TRBV15|-
TGTGCCACCAGCAGCGAGTTGTACGATACGCAGTATTTT
CATSSELYDTQYF
>-|TRBJ1-2|TRBV21-1|-
TGTGCCAGCAGCATCGAGGTTGTTGGCTACACCTTC
CASSIEVVGYTF
>-|TRBJ2-5|TRBV5-4|TRBD2
TGTGCCAGCAGCTCTTCGCCGGGGAGGGGAGAGACCCAGTACTTC
CASSSSPGRGETQYF
>-|TRBJ1-3|TRBV5-6|-
TGTGCCAGCAGCTTCGAGGACGGACTATCTGGAAACACCATATATTTT
CASSFEDGLSGNTIYF
>-|TRBJ2-7|TRBV14|-
TGTGCCAGCAGCCCCTCGAGGGCGGGCTGGACTGGGAGCGAGCAGTACTTC
CASSPSRAGWTGSEQYF
>-|TRBJ2-7|TRBV10-1|TRBD1
TGCGCCAGCAGTGGCGGGACAGGGGTGAGGGTCTACGAGCAGTACTTC
CASSGGTGVRVYEQYF
>-|TRBJ2-5|TRBV5-1|TRBD2
TGCGCCAGCAGCCTCACGACTAGCGGAGGGGAGACCCAGTACTTC
CASSLTTSGGETQYF
>-|TRBJ1-6|TRBV2|-
TGTGCCAGCAGTGAAGCGGGAGTTAGCTCCTATAATTCACCCCTCCACTTT
CASSEAGVSSYNSPLHF
>-|TRBJ2-6|TRBV28|-
TGTGCCAGCAGTCCCCAAGCCTCGCATCGCTCTGGGGCCAACGTCCTGACTTTC
CASSPQASHRSGANVLTF
>-|TRBJ2-5|TRBV2|TRBD1
TGTGCCAGCACCGGGACAGCTAGGTGGGAGACCCAGTACTTC
CASTGTARWETQYF
>-|TRBJ1-2|TRBV5-4|-
TGTGCCAGCAGCTTGGAGGGGTGGAACTATGGCTACACCTTC
CASSLEGWNYGYTF
>-|TRBJ1-2|TRBV5-4|-
TGTGCCAGCAGCGGTCAGGGGACACCCTATGGCTACACCTTC
CASSGQGTPYGYTF